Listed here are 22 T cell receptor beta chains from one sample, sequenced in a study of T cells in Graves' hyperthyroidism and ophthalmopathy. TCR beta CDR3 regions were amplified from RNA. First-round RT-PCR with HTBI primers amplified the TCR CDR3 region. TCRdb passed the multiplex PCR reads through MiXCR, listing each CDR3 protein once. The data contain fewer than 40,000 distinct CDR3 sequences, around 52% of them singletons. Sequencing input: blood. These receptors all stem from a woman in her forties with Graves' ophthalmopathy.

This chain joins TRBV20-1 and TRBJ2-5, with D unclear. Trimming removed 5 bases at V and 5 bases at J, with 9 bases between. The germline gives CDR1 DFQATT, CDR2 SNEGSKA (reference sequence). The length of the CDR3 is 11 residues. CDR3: CSAAVGETQYF. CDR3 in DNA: TGCAGTGCTGCCGTAGGGGAGACCCAGTACTTC.

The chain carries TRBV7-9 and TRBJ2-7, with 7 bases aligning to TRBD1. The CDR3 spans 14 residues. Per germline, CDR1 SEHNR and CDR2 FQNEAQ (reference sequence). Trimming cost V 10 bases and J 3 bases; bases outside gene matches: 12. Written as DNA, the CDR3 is TGTGCCACTACGAGCCGGGACAGAAACTACGAGCAGTACTTC. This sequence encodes CATTSRDRNYEQYF. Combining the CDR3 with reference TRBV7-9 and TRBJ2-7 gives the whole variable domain DTGVSQNPRHKITKRGQNVTFRCDPISEHNRLYWYRQTLGQGPEFLTYFQNEAQLEKSRLLSDRFSAERPKGSFSTLEIQRTEQGDSAMYLCATTSRDRNYEQYFGPGTRLTVT.

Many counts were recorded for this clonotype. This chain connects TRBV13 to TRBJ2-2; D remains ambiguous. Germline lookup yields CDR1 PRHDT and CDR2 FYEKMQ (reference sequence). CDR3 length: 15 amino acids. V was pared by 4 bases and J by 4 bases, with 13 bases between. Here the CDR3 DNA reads TGTGCCAGCAGCTCCCATCGGACGAGCACCGGGGAGCTGTTTTTT. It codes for CASSSHRTSTGELFF.

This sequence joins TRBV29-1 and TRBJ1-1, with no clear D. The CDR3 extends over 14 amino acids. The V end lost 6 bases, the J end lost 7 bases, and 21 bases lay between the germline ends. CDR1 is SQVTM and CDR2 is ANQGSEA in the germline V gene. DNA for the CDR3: TGCAGCGTGAGAGGCCTAGCGGGGTACAATGAAGCTTTCTTT. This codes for CSVRGLAGYNEAFF.

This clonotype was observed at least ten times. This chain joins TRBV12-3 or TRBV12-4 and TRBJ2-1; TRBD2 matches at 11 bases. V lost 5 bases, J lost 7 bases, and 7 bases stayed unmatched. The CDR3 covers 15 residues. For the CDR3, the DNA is TGTGCCAGCAGTGGTAGCGGGGGGGTTAGGAATGAGCAGTTCTTC. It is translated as CASSGSGGVRNEQFF.

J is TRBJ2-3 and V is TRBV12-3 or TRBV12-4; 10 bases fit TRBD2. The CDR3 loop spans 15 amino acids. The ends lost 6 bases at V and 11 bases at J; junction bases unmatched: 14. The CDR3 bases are TGTGCCAGCAGCCCTAGCGGGAGATCCTACAATGAGCAGTATTTT. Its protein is CASSPSGRSYNEQYF.

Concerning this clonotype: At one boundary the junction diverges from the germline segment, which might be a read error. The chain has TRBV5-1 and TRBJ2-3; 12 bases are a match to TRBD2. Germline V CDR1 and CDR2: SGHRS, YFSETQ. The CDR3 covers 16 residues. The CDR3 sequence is CASSLRLAGVKDTQYF. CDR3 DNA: TGCGCAAGCAGCCTCAGACTAGCGGGGGTCAAAGATACGCAGTATTTT.

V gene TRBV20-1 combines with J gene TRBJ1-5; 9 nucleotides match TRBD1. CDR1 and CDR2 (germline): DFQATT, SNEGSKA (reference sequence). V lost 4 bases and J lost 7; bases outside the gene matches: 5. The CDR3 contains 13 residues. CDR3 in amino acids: CSATQGAGQPQHF. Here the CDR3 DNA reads TGCAGTGCTACACAGGGGGCAGGACAGCCCCAGCATTTT.

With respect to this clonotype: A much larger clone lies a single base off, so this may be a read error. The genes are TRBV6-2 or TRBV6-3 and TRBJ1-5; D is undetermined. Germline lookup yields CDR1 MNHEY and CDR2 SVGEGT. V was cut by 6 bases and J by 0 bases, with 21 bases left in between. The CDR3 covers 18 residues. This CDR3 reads CASSYGRINLYSNQPQHF. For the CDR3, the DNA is TGTGCCAGCAGCTACGGACGGATAAACCTCTATAGCAATCAGCCCCAGCATTTT.

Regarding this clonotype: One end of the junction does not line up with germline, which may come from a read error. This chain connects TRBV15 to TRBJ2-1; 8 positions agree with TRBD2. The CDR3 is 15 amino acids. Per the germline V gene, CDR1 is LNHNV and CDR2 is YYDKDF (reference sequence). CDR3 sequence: CASSRVSGSTGEQSF. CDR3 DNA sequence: TGTGCCAGCAGCAGAGTGAGCGGGAGTACCGGTGAGCAGTCCTTC.

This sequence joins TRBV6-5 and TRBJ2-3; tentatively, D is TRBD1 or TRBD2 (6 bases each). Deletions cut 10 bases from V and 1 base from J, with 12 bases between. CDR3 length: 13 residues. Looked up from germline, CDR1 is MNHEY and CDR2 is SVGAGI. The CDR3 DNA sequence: TGTGCCACCAAGAGGGGGGGCACAGATACGCAGTATTTT. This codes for CATKRGGTDTQYF.

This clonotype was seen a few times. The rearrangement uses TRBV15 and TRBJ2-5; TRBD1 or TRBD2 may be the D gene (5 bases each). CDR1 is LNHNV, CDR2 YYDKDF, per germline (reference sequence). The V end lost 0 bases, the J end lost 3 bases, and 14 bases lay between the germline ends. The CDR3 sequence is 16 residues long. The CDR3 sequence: CATSRDGRDGEETQYF. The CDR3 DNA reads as TGTGCCACCAGCAGAGATGGTCGGGACGGGGAAGAGACCCAGTACTTC.

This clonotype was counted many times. This chain's CDR3 is CASSGLTGGYNEQFF. In DNA form, the CDR3 reads TGTGCCAGCAGCGGCCTGACGGGAGGGTACAATGAGCAGTTCTTC. The chain uses TRBV9 and TRBJ2-1; 8 bases map to TRBD2. The V gene end was trimmed by 3 bases and the J gene end by 4 bases; junction bases not matched to a gene: 6. This CDR3 is built from 15 residues. Germline V gives CDR1 SGDLS, CDR2 YYNGEE.

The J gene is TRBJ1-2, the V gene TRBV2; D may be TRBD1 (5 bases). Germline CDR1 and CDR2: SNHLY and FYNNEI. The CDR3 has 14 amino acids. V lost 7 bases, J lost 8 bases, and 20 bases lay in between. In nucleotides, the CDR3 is TGTGCCAGCACCCTAGGTCCAGGGCTGCAAGGCTACACCTTC. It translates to CASTLGPGLQGYTF.

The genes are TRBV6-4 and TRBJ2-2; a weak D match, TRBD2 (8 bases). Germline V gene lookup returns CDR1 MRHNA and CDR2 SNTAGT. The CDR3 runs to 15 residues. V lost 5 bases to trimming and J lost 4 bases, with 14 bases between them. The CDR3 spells CASSLTGTSTGELFF. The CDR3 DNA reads TGTGCCAGCAGTTTGACAGGGACTAGCACCGGGGAGCTGTTTTTT.

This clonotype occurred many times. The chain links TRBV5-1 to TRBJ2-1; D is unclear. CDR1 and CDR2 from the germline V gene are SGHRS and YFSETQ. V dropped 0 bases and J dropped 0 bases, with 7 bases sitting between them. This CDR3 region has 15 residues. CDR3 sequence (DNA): TGCGCCAGCAGCTTGGCCCTAAGCTCCTACAATGAGCAGTTCTTC. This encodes CASSLALSSYNEQFF.

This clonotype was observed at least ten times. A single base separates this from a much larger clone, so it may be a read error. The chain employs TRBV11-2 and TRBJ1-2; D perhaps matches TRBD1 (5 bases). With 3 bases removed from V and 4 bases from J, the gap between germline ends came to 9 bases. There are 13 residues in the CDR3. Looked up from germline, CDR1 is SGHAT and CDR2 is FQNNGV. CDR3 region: CASSFGGAYGYTF. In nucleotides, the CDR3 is TGTGCCAGCAGCTTTGGCGGGGCCTATGGCTACACCTTC.

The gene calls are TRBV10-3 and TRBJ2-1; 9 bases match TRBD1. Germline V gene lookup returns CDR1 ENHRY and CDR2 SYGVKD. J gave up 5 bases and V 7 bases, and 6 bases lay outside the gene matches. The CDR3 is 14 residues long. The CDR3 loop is CAINPGQGNNEQFF. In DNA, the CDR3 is TGTGCCATCAATCCGGGACAGGGAAACAATGAGCAGTTCTTC.

The CDR3 spells CASSHTSGSYEQYF. In DNA, the CDR3 is TGTGCCAGCAGCCATACTAGCGGGAGTTACGAGCAGTACTTC. This chain joins TRBV9 and TRBJ2-7; TRBD2 matches at 11 bases. The CDR3 length is 14 residues. After removal of 4 bases from V and 4 bases from J, the junction contained 4 bases not matched to a gene. Per germline, CDR1 SGDLS and CDR2 YYNGEE.

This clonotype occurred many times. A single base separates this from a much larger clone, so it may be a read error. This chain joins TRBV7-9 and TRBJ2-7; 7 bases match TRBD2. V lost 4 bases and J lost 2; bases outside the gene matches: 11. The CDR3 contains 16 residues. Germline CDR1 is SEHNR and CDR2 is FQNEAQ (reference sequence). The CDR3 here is CASSSQGGSFAYEQYF. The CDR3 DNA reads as TGTGCCAGCAGCTCCCAGGGCGGGAGTTTTGCCTACGAGCAGTACTTC.

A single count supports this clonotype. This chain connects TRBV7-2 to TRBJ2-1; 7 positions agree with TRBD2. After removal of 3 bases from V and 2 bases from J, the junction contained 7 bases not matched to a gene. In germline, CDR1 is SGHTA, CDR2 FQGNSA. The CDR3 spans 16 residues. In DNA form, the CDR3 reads TGTGCCAGCAGCTTGGCTAGCGGAGCTACCTACAATGAGCAGTTCTTC. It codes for CASSLASGATYNEQFF. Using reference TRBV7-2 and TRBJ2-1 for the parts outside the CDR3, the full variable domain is GAGVSQSPSNKVTEKGKDVELRCDPISGHTALYWYRQSLGQGLEFLIYFQGNSAPDKSGLPSDRFSAERTGGSVSTLTIQRTQQEDSAVYLCASSLASGATYNEQFFGPGTRLTVL.

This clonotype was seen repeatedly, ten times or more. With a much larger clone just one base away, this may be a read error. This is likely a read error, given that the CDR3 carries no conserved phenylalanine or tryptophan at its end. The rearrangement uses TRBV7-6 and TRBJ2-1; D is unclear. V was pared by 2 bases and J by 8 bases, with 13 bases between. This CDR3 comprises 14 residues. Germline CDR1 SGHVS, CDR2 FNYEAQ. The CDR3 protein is CASSLRSMKDEQFC. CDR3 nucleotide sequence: TGTGCCAGCAGCTTAAGGTCTATGAAGGATGAGCAGTTCTGC.